This is a list of T cell receptor beta chains from one sample in a study of Graves' ophthalmopathy and Graves' hyperthyroidism. TCRdb re-called the multiplex PCR reads with MiXCR, one entry per CDR3 protein. This table has 400,000 or so distinct CDR3 sequences, about 17% appearing once. The source material was peripheral blood. The receptors derive from an adult woman with stable Graves' hyperthyroidism. The CDR3 runs from the conserved cysteine through the conserved F or W. Fields, in order: D gene, clone size, V gene, J gene, CDR3 DNA, CDR3 protein. A D gene is named only where the DNA matches it firmly. Rows give clone size only sometimes, using once, few, many, or a class for an expanded clone.

TRBD2	many	TRBV6-4	TRBJ2-5	TGTGCCAGCGGCAGACATAGCGGGAGGGAAGAGACCCAGTACTTC	CASGRHSGREETQYF
TRBD2	many	TRBV10-3	TRBJ2-7	TGTGCCATCAGTGTAAGGAGCGGGAGGTCCTACGAGCAGTACTTC	CAISVRSGRSYEQYF
NA	many	TRBV20-1	TRBJ1-2	TGCAGTGCTAGCAGGGAAGGCTACACCTTC	CSASREGYTF
NA	many	TRBV28	TRBJ2-5	TGTGCCAGCAGCCCGGGGTGGCGGGGAGAGACCCAGTACTTC	CASSPGWRGETQYF
NA	many	TRBV24-1	TRBJ2-7	TGTGCCACCAGTGACCCCACGGGGTACGAGCAGTACTTC	CATSDPTGYEQYF
TRBD1	many	TRBV12-3/TRBV12-4	TRBJ2-7	TGTGCCAGCATGTCGGGGACAGTAAGGCAGGTTGGCTACGAGCAGTACTTC	CASMSGTVRQVGYEQYF
TRBD2	few	TRBV19	TRBJ2-4	TGTGCCAGTAGTAACGGACTAGCGGAGATAGCCAAAAACATTCAGTACTTC	CASSNGLAEIAKNIQYF
TRBD1	NA	TRBV20-1	TRBJ1-2	TGCAGTGCTCCACACCGGGACAGGGGGGATGGCTACACCTTC	CSAPHRDRGDGYTF
NA	many	TRBV2	TRBJ2-2	TGTGCCAGCAGTGGGACTCAGTCCGGGGAGCTGTTTTTT	CASSGTQSGELFF
NA	NA	TRBV6-1	TRBJ2-2	TGTGCCAGCAGTGAACGACAGATCAACACCGGGGAGCTGTTTTTT	CASSERQINTGELFF
NA	many	TRBV7-8	TRBJ2-5	TGTGCCAGCAGCTTAGGTTATAGGGGAGAGACCCAGTACTTC	CASSLGYRGETQYF
TRBD1	many	TRBV11-2	TRBJ1-2	TGTGCCAGCAGCCCGGACAGGGCCAACTATGGCTACACCTTC	CASSPDRANYGYTF
NA	few	TRBV19	TRBJ1-1	TGTGCCAGTAGTGTGACAGTAGGAACTGAAGCTTTCTTT	CASSVTVGTEAFF
NA	many	TRBV2	TRBJ2-7	TGTGCCAGCAGAGCAGTATACGAGCAGTACTTC	CASRAVYEQYF
NA	many	TRBV12-3/TRBV12-4	TRBJ1-1	TGTGCCAGCAGTCAGGACACGCGCGGCACTGAAGCTTTCTTT	CASSQDTRGTEAFF
NA	NA	TRBV12-3/TRBV12-4	TRBJ1-3	TGTGCCAGCAGCAACAAGGCGTCCGGAAACACCATATATTTT	CASSNKASGNTIYF
TRBD2	many	TRBV20-1	TRBJ2-5	TGCAGTGCCCAAGGGACTAGCGGGAGGGCCCGAGAGACCCAGTACTTC	CSAQGTSGRARETQYF
NA	many	TRBV28	TRBJ1-1	TGTGCCAGCAATGGACCCAGCACTGAAGCTTTCTTT	CASNGPSTEAFF
TRBD1	many	TRBV20-1	TRBJ2-7	TGCAGTGCCCCCGAGACAGGGCTCTACGAGCAGTACTTC	CSAPETGLYEQYF
NA	many	TRBV6-5	TRBJ2-2	TGTGCCAGCAGTTACTCGGGTATCGGGGAGCTGTTTTTT	CASSYSGIGELFF
NA	many	TRBV29-1	TRBJ2-7	TGCAGCGTAGATGATGAGTTCTACGAGCAGTACTTC	CSVDDEFYEQYF
TRBD1	many	TRBV29-1	TRBJ2-7	TGCAGCGTTGGGACAGGGGTGGGGGAGCAGTACTTC	CSVGTGVGEQYF
NA	NA	TRBV28	TRBJ2-1	TGTGCCAGCAGTTTAACCCCCCCCTACAATGAGCAGTTCTTC	CASSLTPPYNEQFF
TRBD1	few	TRBV11-2	TRBJ2-7	TGTGCCAGCAGCGCGCCGGGACAGGAGACCGAGCAGTACTTC	CASSAPGQETEQYF
NA	NA	TRBV18	TRBJ1-1	TGTGCCAGCTCACCTACAACCGTCTCGAACACTGAAGCTTTCTTT	CASSPTTVSNTEAFF
NA	many	TRBV6-1	TRBJ1-5	TGTGCCAGCAGCCGCACTAGCAATCAGCCCCAGCATTTT	CASSRTSNQPQHF
NA	many	TRBV7-2	TRBJ1-1	TGTGCCAGCAGCTTACAGGGGCTTACTATGAACACTGAAGCTTTCTTT	CASSLQGLTMNTEAFF
NA	once	TRBV11-2	TRBJ2-7	TGTGCCAGCAGCTTAGTAGGTGGGGATATGAGCTCCTACGATCAGTACTTC	CASSLVGGDMSSYDQYF
NA	many	TRBV6-1	TRBJ2-2	TGTGCCAGCAGTGAAGGATGGAGGATTCAGGACGGGGAGCTGTTTTTT	CASSEGWRIQDGELFF
TRBD2	few	TRBV12-3/TRBV12-4	TRBJ2-7	TGTGCCAGCAGTAAAACTAGCGGACCCTACGAGCAGTACTTC	CASSKTSGPYEQYF
NA	NA	TRBV6-1	TRBJ2-2	TGTGCCAGCAGTGAGGAGACAGGAAACACCGGGGAGCTGTTTTTT	CASSEETGNTGELFF
NA	NA	TRBV4-1	TRBJ2-7	TGCGCCAGCAGCCAAGCGAAGGGCGGGATCTACGAGCAGTACTTC	CASSQAKGGIYEQYF
NA	many	TRBV29-1	TRBJ2-5	TGCAGCGATCGAAAGGCAGGGGAGGGGACCCAGTACTTC	CSDRKAGEGTQYF
TRBD1	many	TRBV5-1	TRBJ1-1	TGCGCCAGCAGCTCAAACAGGGGCCCCTCGAACACTGAAGCTTTCTTT	CASSSNRGPSNTEAFF
NA	NA	TRBV20-1	TRBJ1-5	TGCAGTGCAACCGGGAGCAATCACCCCCAGCATTTT	CSATGSNHPQHF
TRBD1	many	TRBV5-1	TRBJ2-7	TGCGCCAGCAGCTCGACAGGGAAGGTCTACGAGCAGTACTTC	CASSSTGKVYEQYF
NA	many	TRBV12-3/TRBV12-4	TRBJ1-1	TGTGCCAGCAGCTCTCGTGATGTTAACGAAGCTTTCTTT	CASSSRDVNEAFF
NA	few	TRBV15	TRBJ2-5	TGTGCCACCAGCAGAGATCAGGGACTCGGGGAGACCCAGTACTTC	CATSRDQGLGETQYF
TRBD2	NA	TRBV5-1	TRBJ2-2	TGCGCCAGCAGCCCCACTTCGGGAGGGCTTGGCGGGGAGCTGTTTTTT	CASSPTSGGLGGELFF
NA	NA	TRBV19	TRBJ2-7	TGTGCCAGTAGTATAGCCCACAACGGCTACGAGCAGTACTTC	CASSIAHNGYEQYF
TRBD1	NA	TRBV12-3/TRBV12-4	TRBJ1-5	TGTGCCAGCAAAGCGACAGGGGCCAGTCAGCCCCAGCATTTT	CASKATGASQPQHF
NA	many	TRBV5-4	TRBJ1-2	TGTGCCAGCAGCCCGGGGTCCCGGGGCTACACCTTC	CASSPGSRGYTF
NA	NA	TRBV20-1	TRBJ2-7	TGCAGTGCTAGGAGCTTCTACGAGCAGTACTTC	CSARSFYEQYF
NA	NA	TRBV4-3	TRBJ2-2	TGCGCCAGCAGCCATCATACGGGGGCGGGCACCGGGGAGCTGTTTTTT	CASSHHTGAGTGELFF
NA	few	TRBV5-1	TRBJ2-7	TGCGCCAGCAGCTTCACCGAGGGCGAGCAGTACTTC	CASSFTEGEQYF
TRBD2	many	TRBV20-1	TRBJ2-7	TGCAGTGCTAGACTTTCCCCTACTGTGGGACTAGCGGGTTACTACGAGCAGTACTTC	CSARLSPTVGLAGYYEQYF
TRBD1	NA	TRBV6-2/TRBV6-3	TRBJ1-5	TGTGCCAGCAGTTACCTGGCGGTGACAGGGAAAGGCAATCAGCCCCAGCATTTT	CASSYLAVTGKGNQPQHF
NA	few	TRBV30	TRBJ1-1	TGTGCCTGGGGTGTATACAGGAACACTGAAGCTTTCTTT	CAWGVYRNTEAFF